Described below is a single T cell receptor delta chain sequence and its context. Given a far larger clone just one base away, this is likely a sequencing read error. This CDR3 is 22 amino acids long. Trimming at V came to 4 bases and at J to 0 bases, leaving 22 bases not matched to a gene. CDR1 TSWWSYY and CDR2 QGS come from the germline V gene. TCRdb reanalyzed the RT-PCR reads using CATT. Of approximately 2,000 delta-chain clones detected, under 20% appear once; the ten largest clones hold 66%. This record belongs to a study of gamma-delta T cells after stem cell transplantation. This TCR came from a human donor. It is not recorded whose cells these are; they may come from a transplant donor. The chain combines TRDV1 with TRDJ1, with 11 bases aligning to TRDD3. The sequencing input was gamma-delta T cells. DNA of the CDR3: TGTGCTCTTGGGGCTTCTCCTATGTGGGGGATACGACACTTTTTGTACACCGATAAACTCATCTTT. It codes for CALGASPMWGIRHFLYTDKLIF.